The 22 T cell receptor beta chains below all came from one sample that was sequenced in a study of blood T cell repertoires in COVID-19. Profiled with immunoSEQ multiplex PCR; TCRdb holds only in-frame clones, not every one. This table holds roughly 250,000 clones, approximately 91% found once. Sequenced material: PBMCs or T cells enriched from blood (not recorded which). The receptors stem from a woman in her thirties or forties with acute COVID-19.

The chain is built from TRBV11-1 and TRBJ2-5; the D gene is possibly TRBD2 (5 bases). Germline loops: CDR1 SGHAT, CDR2 FQDESV (reference sequence). The CDR3 has 14 residues. Trimming took 5 bases from V and 0 from J, leaving 10 bases between them. The CDR3 DNA follows: TGTGCCAGCAGCCCACTAGGTAACCAAGAGACCCAGTACTTC. Translating it yields CASSPLGNQETQYF.

This chain links TRBV5-6 with TRBJ2-5; 8 bases map to TRBD1. The CDR3 covers 15 residues. Per germline, CDR1 SGHDT and CDR2 YYEEEE. The ends lost 0 bases at V and 3 bases at J; junction bases unmatched: 4. The CDR3 DNA sequence: TGTGCCAGCAGCTTGGACAGGGGGTTCGAAGAGACCCAGTACTTC. Translated: CASSLDRGFEETQYF.

This chain joins TRBV5-4 and TRBJ1-1, with TRBD1 identical over 7 bases. CDR1 and CDR2 from the germline V gene are SGHNT and YYREEE (reference sequence). With V trimmed by 6 bases and J by 6 bases, 8 bases remained unmatched. This CDR3 comprises 13 residues. The CDR3 bases are TGTGCCAGCACTGTGCAGGGGGAAGCTGAAGCTTTCTTT. This translates into CASTVQGEAEAFF. Full variable domain (remainder filled in from reference TRBV5-4 and TRBJ1-1): ETGVTQSPTHLIKTRGQQVTLRCSSQSGHNTVSWYQQALGQGPQFIFQYYREEENGRGNFPPRFSGLQFPNYSSELNVNALELDDSALYLCASTVQGEAEAFFGQGTRLTVV.

The rearrangement links TRBV27 to TRBJ2-6; tentatively, D is TRBD2 (6 bases). The germline V and J ends were trimmed by 2 bases and 0 bases, with 8 bases remaining between them. Per germline, CDR1 MNHEY and CDR2 SMNVEV (reference sequence). CDR3 size: 16 residues. CDR3 loop: CASSLRGFSGANVLTF. The CDR3 DNA reads TGTGCCAGCAGTTTACGGGGGTTCTCTGGGGCCAACGTCCTGACTTTC. The whole variable domain, filled in from reference TRBV27 and TRBJ2-6, reads EAQVTQNPRYLITVTGKKLTVTCSQNMNHEYMSWYRQDPGLGLRQIYYSMNVEVTDKGDVPEGYKVSRKEKRNFPLILESPSPNQTSLYFCASSLRGFSGANVLTFGAGSRLTVL.

The sample holds a few counts of this clone. This rearrangement joins TRBV27 to TRBJ2-1; TRBD1 is a possible D gene (6 bases). The CDR3 runs 11 residues. Germline loops: CDR1 MNHEY, CDR2 SMNVEV (reference sequence). Trimming took off 8 bases at V and 5 bases at J, with 7 bases between the two ends. CDR3 DNA sequence: TGTGCCAGCGCAGGGGACAATGAGCAGTTCTTC. As protein: CASAGDNEQFF.

The genes are TRBV19 and TRBJ2-7; 7 bases map to TRBD1. Germline V lookup: CDR1 LNHDA, CDR2 SQIVND (reference sequence). This CDR3 is 17 amino acids long. After removal of 6 bases from V and 2 bases from J, the junction contained 16 bases not matched to a gene. Here the CDR3 reads CASSPIGTGTATYEQYF. CDR3 sequence (DNA): TGTGCCAGTAGCCCCATCGGCACCGGGACAGCAACCTACGAGCAGTACTTC.

V usage is TRBV30 and J usage is TRBJ2-1; a possible D gene is TRBD1 (6 bases). Germline-derived CDR1 and CDR2 are GTSNPN and SVGIG (reference sequence). The CDR3 extends over 15 amino acids. V was clipped by 3 bases and J by 1 base, with 13 bases between them. CDR3 protein: CAWSPDSASYNEQFF. For the CDR3, the DNA is TGTGCCTGGAGCCCGGACAGCGCATCCTACAATGAGCAGTTCTTC.

V usage is TRBV7-2 and J usage is TRBJ2-5, with 9 bases aligning to TRBD2. CDR1 is SGHTA, CDR2 FQGNSA, per germline. This CDR3 spans 14 amino acids. V lost 1 base to trimming and J lost 4 bases; unmatched junction nucleotides: 1. DNA of the CDR3: TGTGCCAGCAGCTTAGGTAGCGGGGGAGAGACCCAGTACTTC. This sequence encodes CASSLGSGGETQYF.

The chain recombines TRBV7-3 with TRBJ2-7, with a weak D call TRBD2 (6 bases). Deletions cut 4 bases from V and 4 bases from J, with 20 bases between. The CDR3 extends over 16 amino acids. The germline V gene has CDR1 SGHTA and CDR2 FQGTGA. The CDR3 DNA reads as TGTGCCAGCAGCTCATTAGCCCCCACGGGGGTATACGAGCAGTACTTC. Its translation: CASSSLAPTGVYEQYF.

The chain uses TRBV4-1 and TRBJ2-7; 15 nucleotides align to TRBD2. The CDR3 consists of 16 residues. Trimming at V came to 3 bases and at J to 7 bases, leaving 7 bases not matched to a gene. The germline CDR1 and CDR2 sequences are MGHRA and YSYEKL. CDR3 nucleotides: TGCGCCAGCAGCCAGACGGGACTAGCGGGAGGTAGGGAGCAGTACTTC. This translates into CASSQTGLAGGREQYF.

V usage is TRBV11-1 and J usage is TRBJ2-1; 7 nucleotides line up with TRBD2. V trimming: 1 base; J trimming: 13 bases; junction bases outside the gene matches: 7. The CDR3 spans 13 residues. The germline V gene encodes CDR1 SGHAT and CDR2 FQDESV (reference sequence). CDR3 in amino acids: CASSLVRGGDQFF. CDR3 in DNA: TGTGCCAGCAGCTTAGTTCGCGGGGGAGACCAGTTCTTC. The full variable domain, rest sourced from reference TRBV11-1 and TRBJ2-1, is EAEVAQSPRYKITEKSQAVAFWCDPISGHATLYWYRQILGQGPELLVQFQDESVVDDSQLPKDRFSAERLKGVDSTLKIQPAELGDSAMYLCASSLVRGGDQFFGPGTRLTVL.

The CDR3 DNA follows: TGTGCCAGCAGTTACTCTCCGCAGGGTTCAAAACTGTTTTTT. Its protein is CASSYSPQGSKLFF. The genes are TRBV6-5 and TRBJ1-4, with D possibly being TRBD1 (5 bases). The CDR3 extends over 14 amino acids. Between the trimmed V and J ends, which lost 0 bases and 10 bases, there was a span of 12 bases. Germline loops: CDR1 MNHEY, CDR2 SVGAGI.

The rearrangement joins TRBV4-3 to TRBJ1-2, with TRBD1 identical over 7 bases. V lost 5 bases and J lost 5; bases outside the gene matches: 11. Germline CDR1 and CDR2: LGHNA and YSLEER. The CDR3 sequence is 15 residues long. The CDR3: CASSAHRGVEYGYTF. The CDR3 DNA follows: TGCGCCAGCAGCGCCCACAGGGGCGTAGAATATGGCTACACCTTC.

The CDR3 loop is CASSLELAGGSEQFF. For the CDR3, the DNA is TGTGCCAGCAGCTTAGAACTAGCGGGAGGGAGTGAGCAGTTCTTC. V usage is TRBV7-2 and J usage is TRBJ2-1; 13 nucleotides agree with TRBD2. Per germline, CDR1 SGHTA and CDR2 FQGNSA. The CDR3 totals 15 residues. Trimming took 1 base from V and 9 from J; bases not matched to a gene: 3.

The gene calls are TRBV18 and TRBJ1-5, with 8 bases that match TRBD1. V gave up 5 bases and J gave up 0 bases; unmatched junction bases: 9. The CDR3 has 17 amino acids. Germline V gene data show CDR1 as KGHSH and CDR2 as LQKENI. The CDR3 sequence is CASSDRQGNPSNQPQHF. Here the CDR3 DNA reads TGTGCCAGCTCAGATCGACAGGGGAATCCTAGCAATCAGCCCCAGCATTTT.

The chain recombines TRBV6-5 with TRBJ2-6, with 7 positions matching TRBD1. The CDR3 has 15 amino acids. With 6 bases clipped from V and 2 bases from J, the junction kept 4 bases outside the gene matches. Germline-derived CDR1 and CDR2 are MNHEY and SVGAGI. CDR3 nucleotide sequence: TGTGCCAGCAGAACGACAGGGACTGGGGCCAACGTCCTGACTTTC. It is translated as CASRTTGTGANVLTF.

The chain has TRBV19 and TRBJ2-1, with 8 bases matching TRBD1. This CDR3 is 14 amino acids long. The J segment lost 7 bases and the V segment lost 5 bases, leaving 7 bases of the junction unmatched. Germline CDR1 LNHDA, CDR2 SQIVND (reference sequence). The CDR3 region is CASSAPDRVNEQFF. The CDR3, as DNA: TGTGCCAGTAGTGCCCCGGACAGGGTGAATGAGCAGTTCTTC. Looking up the rest from reference TRBV19 and TRBJ2-1 gives the full variable domain: DGGITQSPKYLFRKEGQNVTLSCEQNLNHDAMYWYRQDPGQGLRLIYYSQIVNDFQKGDIAEGYSVSREKKESFPLTVTSAQKNPTAFYLCASSAPDRVNEQFFGPGTRLTVL.

This sequence joins TRBV4-3 and TRBJ1-6, with D possibly being TRBD1 (6 bases). The germline gives CDR1 LGHNA, CDR2 YSLEER. This CDR3 spans 17 amino acids. The V and J ends lost 2 bases and 6 bases respectively, with 17 bases between them. CDR3 DNA: TGCGCCAGCAGCCAATACATACTAGGGGGGGTTAATTCACCCCTCCACTTT. As protein: CASSQYILGGVNSPLHF.

V gene TRBV13 combines with J gene TRBJ1-1; D ambiguous. Germline CDR1 is PRHDT and CDR2 is FYEKMQ (reference sequence). This CDR3 comprises 13 residues. V dropped 2 bases and J dropped 0 bases, with 4 bases sitting between them. The CDR3 spells CASSLRVNTEAFF. The DNA for the CDR3 is TGTGCCAGCAGCTTACGGGTGAACACTGAAGCTTTCTTT.

The J gene is TRBJ2-3, the V gene TRBV7-2, with TRBD1 matching 7 bases. Germline values: CDR1 SGHTA, CDR2 FQGNSA. The ends lost 5 bases at V and 2 bases at J; junction bases unmatched: 10. There are 16 residues in the CDR3. CDR3 region: CASSARQGGVTDTQYF. CDR3 coding DNA: TGTGCCAGCAGCGCCCGACAGGGTGGTGTCACAGATACGCAGTATTTT.

The genes are TRBV6-2 or TRBV6-3 and TRBJ2-3, with 7 bases matching TRBD2. Germline V gene sequence: CDR1 MNHEY, CDR2 SVGEGT. CDR3 size: 15 residues. The J segment lost 1 base and the V segment lost 4 bases, leaving 5 bases of the junction unmatched. The DNA of the CDR3 is TGTGCCAGCAGTTTATGGAGCGGGGGCACAGATACGCAGTATTTT. Residues: CASSLWSGGTDTQYF.

The chain links TRBV30 to TRBJ1-3; 7 bases agree with TRBD1. Germline V gene sequence: CDR1 GTSNPN, CDR2 SVGIG (reference sequence). With V trimmed by 5 bases and J by 4 bases, 5 bases remained unmatched. The length of the CDR3 is 13 residues. CDR3 sequence: CAWEQGLGNTIYF. The CDR3 DNA follows: TGTGCCTGGGAACAGGGGCTCGGAAACACCATATATTTT.